Presented here are 23 T cell receptor beta chains from one specimen sequenced in a study of blood T cell dynamics during melanoma immunotherapy (dated by TCRdb to the early 2020s). Library construction relied on the immunoSEQ multiplex PCR assay. Held by TCRdb, this immuneACCESS table contains in-frame sequences only and omits some clones. Under half of the omission traces to an unresolved V gene where checked; the cause of the rest is unknown. A total of 4,500 to 6,000 clones appear in this sample, approximately 91% of them only once. Of the sample, about 31% falls within the top ten clones. The sample's time point, from its label and the paper: week 3, after first cycle of checkpoint inhibitor. Specimen: blood, collected from a patient treated with checkpoint blockade. These receptors were obtained from a human donor with melanoma.

The rearrangement links TRBV28 to TRBJ2-1, with TRBD1 identical over 10 bases. The CDR3 runs to 14 residues. Germline V gives CDR1 MDHEN, CDR2 SYDVKM. The V segment lost 4 bases and the J segment 8 bases; nucleotides outside the gene matches: 5. CDR3 residues: CASSYGTGVHEQFF. The CDR3, as DNA: TGTGCCAGCAGTTATGGGACAGGGGTACATGAGCAGTTCTTC.

This clone has a handful of counts. The genes are TRBV5-6 and TRBJ2-3; no clear D. CDR1 is SGHDT and CDR2 is YYEEEE in the germline V gene. The CDR3 has 14 amino acids. V gave up 0 bases and J gave up 1 base, with 6 bases separating them. The DNA for the CDR3 is TGTGCCAGCAGCTTGGAGGTTGGCACAGATACGCAGTATTTT. It is translated as CASSLEVGTDTQYF. Looking up the rest from reference TRBV5-6 and TRBJ2-3 gives the full variable domain: DAGVTQSPTHLIKTRGQQVTLRCSPKSGHDTVSWYQQALGQGPQFIFQYYEEEERQRGNFPDRFSGHQFPNYSSELNVNALLLGDSALYLCASSLEVGTDTQYFGPGTRLTVL.

The rearrangement links TRBV4-3 to TRBJ2-1; 8 bases are shared with TRBD1. CDR1 and CDR2 (germline): LGHNA, YSLEER. The CDR3 consists of 15 residues. The V segment lost 0 bases and the J segment 7 bases; nucleotides outside the gene matches: 5. The CDR3 bases are TGCGCCAGCAGCCAAGATATCTACAGGGGGAATGAGCAGTTCTTC. Its protein is CASSQDIYRGNEQFF.

This chain uses TRBV4-2 with TRBJ1-2; no firm D call. Between the trimmed V and J ends, which lost 4 bases and 0 bases, there was a span of 15 bases. CDR3 length: 16 amino acids. Germline assignment: CDR1 LGHNA and CDR2 YNFKEQ. The chain's CDR3 is CASSPPGQEANYGYTF. CDR3 in DNA: TGTGCCAGCAGCCCCCCCGGGCAGGAAGCTAACTATGGCTACACCTTC.

V is TRBV5-1 and J is TRBJ2-7; D is perhaps TRBD1 (6 bases). There are 14 residues in the CDR3. In germline, CDR1 is SGHRS, CDR2 YFSETQ. The V gene lost 3 bases and the J gene lost 4 bases, with 14 bases spanning the gap. Here the CDR3 reads CASSSVGRGYEQYF. The CDR3, as DNA: TGCGCCAGCAGCTCGGTTGGCAGGGGTTACGAGCAGTACTTC.

The chain employs TRBV5-3 and TRBJ1-2, with a possible D match to TRBD1 (5 bases). TRBV5-3 is placed among ORFs of uncertain function. The length of the CDR3 is 15 residues. Deletions cut 4 bases from V and 5 bases from J, with 18 bases between. The CDR3 nucleotides read TGTGCCAGAAGCCTACCCAGCGACAGCGCGTATGGCTACACCTTC. Translated: CARSLPSDSAYGYTF.

The chain carries TRBV5-4 and TRBJ1-6; D not resolved. CDR3 length equals 15 residues. Germline lookup yields CDR1 SGHNT and CDR2 YYREEE (reference sequence). Trimming took off 1 base at V and 7 bases at J, with 12 bases between the two ends. DNA for the CDR3: TGTGCCAGCAGCTTGTCAACGGGGTTCAATTCACCCCTCCACTTT. Translation: CASSLSTGFNSPLHF.

V is TRBV6-1 and J is TRBJ2-1, with TRBD2 matching over 11 bases. Germline V CDR1 and CDR2: MNHNS, SASEGT. V trimming: 0 bases; J trimming: 2 bases; junction bases outside the gene matches: 0. CDR3 length: 16 residues. The CDR3 DNA reads as TGTGCCAGCAGTGAAGCGGGACTAGCGGCCTACAATGAGCAGTTCTTC. Its translation is CASSEAGLAAYNEQFF.

This clone was detected a few times. V usage is TRBV7-3 and J usage is TRBJ2-6; D possibly matches TRBD1 or TRBD2 (5 bases each). Trimming left V 4 bases short and J 1 base short, with 11 bases between. The CDR3 has 16 residues. CDR1 is SGHTA and CDR2 is FQGTGA in the germline V gene. The CDR3: CASSSEGRSGANVLTF. CDR3 coding DNA: TGTGCCAGCAGCTCAGAGGGGCGATCTGGGGCCAACGTCCTGACTTTC.

V and J are TRBV5-1 and TRBJ1-3; D might be TRBD1 (5 bases). Germline V lookup: CDR1 SGHRS, CDR2 YFSETQ. V dropped 4 bases and J dropped 9 bases, with 11 bases sitting between them. CDR3 length: 12 residues. CDR3 nucleotide sequence: TGCGCCAGCAGCAATCAGGGTCCCACCATATATTTT. Translation gives CASSNQGPTIYF.

The gene calls are TRBV27 and TRBJ2-1, with 9 positions matching TRBD1. The CDR3 covers 14 residues. Trimming took 4 bases from V and 7 from J; bases not matched to a gene: 5. The germline V gene encodes CDR1 MNHEY and CDR2 SMNVEV (reference sequence). The CDR3 here is CASSSGTGLNEQFF. The CDR3 DNA follows: TGTGCCAGCAGTTCCGGGACAGGGTTGAATGAGCAGTTCTTC.

The CDR3 reads CASSPLGVGGDGQYF. The DNA for the CDR3 is TGTGCCAGCAGTCCCTTGGGGGTAGGCGGTGATGGGCAGTACTTC. The chain carries TRBV27 and TRBJ2-7; TRBD1 or TRBD2 may be the D gene (5 bases each). V was trimmed by 5 bases and J by 9 bases, leaving 23 bases between them. Germline V gene sequence: CDR1 MNHEY, CDR2 SMNVEV (reference sequence). CDR3 size: 15 residues.

The chain links TRBV30 to TRBJ2-1; D call uncertain. Germline CDR1 and CDR2: GTSNPN and SVGIG (reference sequence). V was pared by 3 bases and J by 7 bases, with 10 bases between. CDR3 length: 12 amino acids. This CDR3 is CAWRGSTNEQFF. For the CDR3, the DNA is TGTGCCTGGAGGGGCAGTACGAATGAGCAGTTCTTC. Full variable domain (remainder filled in from reference TRBV30 and TRBJ2-1): SQTIHQWPATLVQPVGSPLSLECTVEGTSNPNLYWYRQAAGRGLQLLFYSVGIGQISSEVPQNLSASRPQDRQFILSSKKLLLSDSGFYLCAWRGSTNEQFFGPGTRLTVL.

The CDR3 here is CASSSPVGGFYEQYF. Here the CDR3 DNA reads TGCGCCAGCAGCTCCCCAGTCGGGGGGTTTTACGAGCAGTACTTC. The rearrangement links TRBV5-1 to TRBJ2-7; TRBD2 matches 7 bases. Germline lookup yields CDR1 SGHRS and CDR2 YFSETQ. This CDR3 is 15 amino acids long. With 3 bases clipped from V and 4 bases from J, the junction kept 10 bases outside the gene matches.

The chain uses TRBV15 and TRBJ1-2; the D gene is possibly TRBD1 (5 bases). The CDR3 contains 14 residues. V dropped 2 bases and J dropped 8 bases, with 15 bases sitting between them. Germline loops: CDR1 LNHNV, CDR2 YYDKDF (reference sequence). The CDR3 here is CATSRWGISSGYTF. The CDR3 DNA reads TGTGCCACCAGCAGATGGGGGATATCGTCAGGCTACACCTTC. The whole variable domain, filled in from reference TRBV15 and TRBJ1-2, reads DAMVIQNPRYQVTQFGKPVTLSCSQTLNHNVMYWYQQKSSQAPKLLFHYYDKDFNNEADTPDNFQSRRPNTSFCFLDIRSPGLGDTAMYLCATSRWGISSGYTFGSGTRLTVV.

The V and J genes are TRBV29-1 and TRBJ2-7, with 9 nucleotides matching TRBD1. Germline loops: CDR1 SQVTM, CDR2 ANQGSEA. This CDR3 has 14 amino acids. Trimming took 2 bases from V and 5 from J; bases not matched to a gene: 7. This chain's CDR3 is CSVEPGQGWNEQYF. CDR3 DNA sequence: TGCAGCGTTGAACCGGGACAGGGTTGGAACGAGCAGTACTTC.

The chain recombines TRBV5-1 with TRBJ2-7; TRBD2 matches 14 bases. The CDR3 is made up of 17 amino acids. Germline V CDR1 and CDR2: SGHRS, YFSETQ. J gave up 6 bases and V 4 bases, and 12 bases lay outside the gene matches. In nucleotides, the CDR3 is TGCGCCAGCAGCCCTGGGGGACTAGCGGGGGATACGTTCGAGCAGTACTTC. It specifies CASSPGGLAGDTFEQYF.

Written as DNA, the CDR3 is TGCGCCAGCAGCCAAGATCGAATCGGACTAGCGGGAAGTGATACGCAGTATTTT. As protein: CASSQDRIGLAGSDTQYF. This chain links TRBV4-3 with TRBJ2-3, with 12 bases aligning to TRBD2. The CDR3 is 18 amino acids. The germline V gene has CDR1 LGHNA and CDR2 YSLEER. With 0 bases clipped from V and 6 bases from J, the junction kept 10 bases outside the gene matches.

The gene calls are TRBV6-1 and TRBJ2-7, with 10 bases lining up with TRBD1. After removal of 5 bases from V and 4 bases from J, the junction contained 8 bases not matched to a gene. The CDR3 is made up of 15 amino acids. Germline V gene lookup returns CDR1 MNHNS and CDR2 SASEGT. The chain's CDR3 is CASSSPTGGWYEQYF. Here the CDR3 DNA reads TGTGCCAGCAGTTCCCCGACAGGGGGCTGGTACGAGCAGTACTTC.

CDR3 coding DNA: TGTGCTAGTGGGAAGCCCGACCCGAACACTGAAGCTTTCTTT. Translation: CASGKPDPNTEAFF. The chain is built from TRBV12-5 and TRBJ1-1; D unclear. The CDR3 runs 14 residues. The germline CDR1 and CDR2 sequences are LGHNT and FRNRAP. Trimming cost V 6 bases and J 1 base, with 12 bases left between them.

The V and J genes are TRBV7-3 and TRBJ1-3; D not resolved. This CDR3 spans 15 amino acids. V was cut by 5 bases and J by 0 bases, with 11 bases left in between. From germline, CDR1 is SGHTA and CDR2 FQGTGA. CDR3 amino acids: CASSLEADSGNTIYF. The CDR3, as DNA: TGTGCCAGCAGCCTGGAGGCGGACTCTGGAAACACCATATATTTT.

The chain uses TRBV28 and TRBJ2-5; 9 bases are shared with TRBD1. CDR3 length: 15 amino acids. V dropped 5 bases and J dropped 2; count of bases not matched to a gene: 6. Germline V lookup: CDR1 MDHEN, CDR2 SYDVKM. The CDR3 spells CASSPPTGGQETQYF. The CDR3 nucleotides are TGTGCCAGCAGTCCCCCGACAGGGGGTCAAGAGACCCAGTACTTC.

The gene calls are TRBV7-2 and TRBJ2-7; 7 bases map to TRBD2. Per the germline V gene, CDR1 is SGHTA and CDR2 is FQGNSA. The CDR3 totals 15 residues. The V and J ends lost 0 bases and 3 bases, in that order; junction bases with no gene match: 5. The CDR3 region is CASSLASGAHYEQYF. The DNA of the CDR3 is TGTGCCAGCAGCTTAGCCAGCGGGGCCCACTACGAGCAGTACTTC.